Following are 22 T cell receptor beta chains from one sample sequenced in a study of Graves' ophthalmopathy and Graves' hyperthyroidism. RNA served as the template for amplifying TCR beta CDR3 regions. Investigators did first-round RT-PCR with HTBI primers, then second-round multiplex PCR. TCRdb reprocessed the multiplex PCR reads with MiXCR, giving one entry per CDR3 protein. The table shows almost 750,000 distinct CDR3 sequences, with roughly 40% occurring only once. The specimen was peripheral blood. The source is an adult man with Graves' ophthalmopathy.

The V call is TRBV7-9, the J call TRBJ2-7, with D perhaps being TRBD1 or TRBD2 (5 bases each). CDR1 and CDR2 (germline): SEHNR, FQNEAQ (reference sequence). Trimming stripped 5 bases from V and 3 bases from J, with 20 bases between. CDR3 length: 16 residues. The CDR3: CASSQDPWDGSYEQYF. The CDR3, as DNA: TGTGCCAGCAGCCAAGATCCCTGGGACGGAAGCTACGAGCAGTACTTC.

A note on this clonotype: Its ends do not fully match the called genes, so a read error is possible. This chain connects TRBV29-1 to TRBJ1-4; D is possibly TRBD1 (5 bases). CDR3 length equals 13 residues. Germline assignment: CDR1 SQVTM and CDR2 ANQGSEA. The CDR3 DNA sequence: TGCAGCGGATACGACAGCCGTAATGAAAGACTGTCTTTT. As protein: CSGYDSRNERLSF.

This clonotype was seen more than once but under ten times. This chain joins TRBV7-2 and TRBJ1-3, with D possibly TRBD1 on 6 matching bases. Germline-derived CDR1 and CDR2 are SGHTA and FQGNSA. The CDR3 length is 17 residues. V was shortened by 5 bases and J by 0 bases, with 17 bases between the two germline ends. CDR3 loop: CASSQTQGLSSGNTIYF. Here the CDR3 DNA reads TGTGCCAGCAGCCAAACACAGGGACTAAGCTCTGGAAACACCATATATTTT.

This chain uses TRBV25-1 with TRBJ2-3, with 10 bases lining up with TRBD2. The V and J ends lost 4 bases and 8 bases, in that order; junction bases with no gene match: 9. The CDR3 is 15 amino acids. Germline lookup yields CDR1 MGHDK and CDR2 SYGVNS. The CDR3 here is CASSVRSGGAGTQYF. In DNA, the CDR3 is TGTGCCAGCAGTGTTCGAAGCGGGGGGGCGGGTACGCAGTATTTT.

This clonotype was found a few times. V is TRBV6-5 and J is TRBJ1-1, with no clear D. The CDR3 totals 14 residues. V lost 6 bases and J 0 bases, leaving 11 bases between the germline ends. The germline CDR1 and CDR2 sequences are MNHEY and SVGAGI. The CDR3 spells CASRGGRMNTEAFF. In DNA form, the CDR3 reads TGTGCCAGCAGGGGAGGTCGTATGAACACTGAAGCTTTCTTT.

The genes are TRBV20-1 and TRBJ1-2; possible D gene TRBD1, 6 bases. V was shortened by 0 bases and J by 8 bases, with 16 bases between the two germline ends. Germline assignment: CDR1 DFQATT and CDR2 SNEGSKA (reference sequence). The CDR3 is 14 amino acids. CDR3 sequence (DNA): TGCAGTGCTAGAGATTTTTGGGGGCAGGTGGGCTACACCTTC. Its translation is CSARDFWGQVGYTF.

The CDR3 loop reads CASSSPAGPQSGELFF. DNA for the CDR3: TGTGCCAGCAGCTCCCCCGCGGGGCCCCAATCCGGGGAGCTGTTTTTT. The rearrangement uses TRBV7-3 and TRBJ2-2; D might be TRBD2 (6 bases). The ends were cut back, 4 bases at V and 6 bases at J, with 18 bases in the middle. The CDR3 is made up of 16 amino acids. Germline V lookup: CDR1 SGHTA, CDR2 FQGTGA.

Turning to this clonotype: A much larger clone lies a single base off, so this may be a read error. CDR3 DNA: TGTGCCAGCAGTTACGCGCGACAGACCAGGGAGCTGTTTTTT. Its protein product is CASSYARQTRELFF. This sequence joins TRBV25-1 and TRBJ2-2; weak D call: TRBD1 (5 bases). V gave up 5 bases and J gave up 9 bases, with 16 bases separating them. Germline loops: CDR1 MGHDK, CDR2 SYGVNS. CDR3 length equals 14 residues.

This clonotype was seen a handful of times. The chain has TRBV2 and TRBJ1-1; 10 bases fit TRBD1. J lost 1 base, V lost 3 bases, and 8 bases had no gene match. This CDR3 has 17 amino acids. The germline V gene encodes CDR1 SNHLY and CDR2 FYNNEI. This CDR3 reads CASSDVRQGAWNTEAFF. Here the CDR3 DNA reads TGTGCCAGCAGTGACGTAAGACAGGGGGCATGGAACACTGAAGCTTTCTTT.

Turning to this clonotype: The junction differs from germline at one of its ends, possibly a read error. The CDR3 here is CVSSLWSRRTGMDEKLFF. The CDR3, as DNA: TGTGTCAGCAGTTTATGGTCACGGCGGACAGGGATGGATGAAAAACTGTTTTTT. The V call is TRBV28, the J call TRBJ1-4; 8 positions agree with TRBD1. The CDR3 has 18 amino acids. Germline-derived CDR1 and CDR2 are MDHEN and SYDVKM.

About this clonotype itself: Possible read error: a much larger clone is one base away. The rearrangement uses TRBV2 and TRBJ1-4, with 9 positions matching TRBD1. Germline V gene sequence: CDR1 SNHLY, CDR2 FYNNEI. J lost 3 bases, V lost 11 bases, and 7 bases had no gene match. The CDR3 sequence is 14 residues long. In DNA, the CDR3 is TGTGCCTGGGGGACAGGGTCAGCTAATGAAAAACTGTTTTTT. Translated: CAWGTGSANEKLFF.

The J gene is TRBJ1-6, the V gene TRBV7-6; 7 nucleotides line up with TRBD1. Germline-derived CDR1 and CDR2 are SGHVS and FNYEAQ. The CDR3 consists of 20 residues. V was clipped by 5 bases and J by 0 bases; unmatched bases: 16. As DNA, the CDR3 is TGTGCCAGCAGCCCACGACAGGGACGTTTATTAGCCTCCTATAATTCACCCCTCCACTTT. It yields the protein CASSPRQGRLLASYNSPLHF.

This rearrangement joins TRBV29-1 to TRBJ2-3; 12 positions match TRBD2. J gave up 5 bases and V 8 bases, and 8 bases lay outside the gene matches. Germline-derived CDR1 and CDR2 are SQVTM and ANQGSEA. The CDR3 has 14 residues. DNA for the CDR3: TGCAGCCCTAGACTAGCGGGAGATGAAGATACGCAGTATTTT. Translation: CSPRLAGDEDTQYF.

As concerns this clonotype: One end of the junction fails to match germline, which may point to a read error. The chain carries TRBV15 and TRBJ1-2, with D uncertain. The germline V gene encodes CDR1 LNHNV and CDR2 YYDKDF (reference sequence). The CDR3 consists of 14 residues. CDR3 sequence: CASSVRRSDYGYTF. For the CDR3, the DNA is TGTGCCAGCAGCGTTCGGCGTTCTGACTATGGCTACACCTTC.

This rearrangement joins TRBV5-1 to TRBJ2-7, with D hard to call. Germline V gene lookup returns CDR1 SGHRS and CDR2 YFSETQ. V was pared by 0 bases and J by 2 bases, with 12 bases between. This CDR3 is built from 15 residues. CDR3 coding DNA: TGCGCCAGCAGCTTGGTTAGTGCTAGTACCTACGAGCAGTACTTC. Translating it yields CASSLVSASTYEQYF.

The rearrangement uses TRBV12-3 or TRBV12-4 and TRBJ1-6; maybe TRBD1 (6 bases). CDR3 length: 14 amino acids. V lost 6 bases and J lost 5, with 11 bases in between. The CDR3 region is CASRRTANNSPLHF. The CDR3 bases are TGTGCCAGCAGACGGACAGCCAATAATTCACCCCTCCACTTT.

The V gene is TRBV11-1, the J gene TRBJ1-3; perhaps TRBD1 as D (5 bases). CDR3 length: 15 residues. Germline CDR1 reads SGHAT; CDR2 reads FQDESV (reference sequence). Trimming removed 4 bases from V and 2 bases from J, with 12 bases in between. CDR3 in DNA: TGTGCCAGCAGCTCTACCGGGACGGCTGGAAACACCATATATTTT. This translates into CASSSTGTAGNTIYF.

This chain uses TRBV12-3 or TRBV12-4 with TRBJ1-2; possible D gene TRBD1, 5 bases. The CDR3 runs to 13 residues. V shed 4 bases and J shed 4 bases, with 10 bases lying between them. CDR3 sequence (DNA): TGTGCCAGCAGTTCGACAGCCTCCTATGGCTACACCTTC. Residues: CASSSTASYGYTF.

V gene TRBV19 combines with J gene TRBJ1-2, with TRBD1 matching over 8 bases. The CDR3 loop spans 14 amino acids. The germline CDR1 and CDR2 sequences are LNHDA and SQIVND (reference sequence). The V segment lost 10 bases and the J segment 4 bases; nucleotides outside the gene matches: 11. The CDR3 DNA is TGTGCCACTGAGGCCGCAGGGGGCGCCTATGGCTACACCTTC. Translated, it gives CATEAAGGAYGYTF.

Concerning this clonotype itself: An end of the junction does not agree with germline; a read error may underlie this. The J gene is TRBJ2-7, the V gene TRBV10-2; no reliable D call. Per the germline V gene, CDR1 is WSHSY and CDR2 is SAAADI. The CDR3 has 14 amino acids. The CDR3 DNA reads as TGTGCCAGCAGTCCCCGGACGTCTCCGGGTGAGCAGTACTTC. This sequence encodes CASSPRTSPGEQYF.

In this sample, this clonotype turned up many times. This rearrangement joins TRBV29-1 to TRBJ1-1; TRBD1 agrees at 7 bases. V lost 6 bases, J lost 0 bases, and 7 bases stayed unmatched. CDR3 length: 14 amino acids. The germline V gene has CDR1 SQVTM and CDR2 ANQGSEA. The CDR3 DNA reads TGCAGCGTGGGGGGGACAGAACTGAACACTGAAGCTTTCTTT. Translation: CSVGGTELNTEAFF. The variable domain in full, with the rest retrieved from reference TRBV29-1 and TRBJ1-1, is SAVISQKPSRDICQRGTSLTIQCQVDSQVTMMFWYRQQPGQSLTLIATANQGSEATYESGFVIDKFPISRPNLTFSTLTVSNMSPEDSSIYLCSVGGTELNTEAFFGQGTRLTVV.

The chain has TRBV25-1 and TRBJ2-2; possible D gene TRBD1, 6 bases. The V gene's germline CDR1 is MGHDK and CDR2 SYGVNS. CDR3 size: 16 residues. Trimming stripped 6 bases from V and 4 bases from J, with 18 bases between. This CDR3 is CASSALRQASTGELFF. The DNA of the CDR3 is TGTGCCAGCAGCGCCCTGAGACAGGCAAGCACCGGGGAGCTGTTTTTT.